Following are 20 T cell receptor beta chains from one sample sequenced in a study of shared clonotypes between healthy human individuals. Sequenced by immunoSEQ multiplex PCR; TCRdb stores in-frame clones only, minus some. The table shows fewer than 700,000 clones, with about 95% occurring only once. Naive CD8 cells were CD45RO-negative, positively selected for CCR7, excluding terminally differentiated effector memory CD45RA+ cells. The source material was naive CD8+ T cells sorted from blood. The source is a woman aged 25 to 39 in good health.

J is TRBJ2-4 and V is TRBV4-1; a possible D gene is TRBD1 (5 bases). Germline CDR1 MGHRA, CDR2 YSYEKL. This CDR3 is built from 13 residues. V was pared by 0 bases and J by 8 bases, with 8 bases between. Here the CDR3 reads CASSQDRVDIQYF. The CDR3 DNA is TGCGCCAGCAGCCAAGACAGGGTGGACATTCAGTACTTC.

The chain combines TRBV28 with TRBJ2-1, with D perhaps TRBD2 (6 bases). This CDR3 contains 14 residues. The V end was cut by 8 bases, the J end by 4 bases, with 15 bases between. The germline gives CDR1 MDHEN, CDR2 SYDVKM. The CDR3 DNA is TGTGCCAGCCAACGGGAGACACTTTACAATGAGCAGTTCTTC. Residues: CASQRETLYNEQFF.

This clone was detected only a few times. The chain is built from TRBV19 and TRBJ2-7; D ambiguous. This CDR3 is 11 amino acids long. Germline CDR1 is LNHDA and CDR2 is SQIVND (reference sequence). V lost 9 bases to trimming and J lost 0 bases, with 6 bases between them. CDR3: CARDFSYEQYF. CDR3 sequence (DNA): TGTGCCAGAGACTTCTCCTACGAGCAGTACTTC. Full variable domain (outside the CDR3, taken from reference TRBV19 and TRBJ2-7): DGGITQSPKYLFRKEGQNVTLSCEQNLNHDAMYWYRQDPGQGLRLIYYSQIVNDFQKGDIAEGYSVSREKKESFPLTVTSAQKNPTAFYLCARDFSYEQYFGPGTRLTVT.

This clone came up once. The V call is TRBV7-9, the J call TRBJ2-1; TRBD2 matches at 11 bases. Germline values: CDR1 SEHNR, CDR2 FQNEAQ (reference sequence). The CDR3 sequence is 14 residues long. After removal of 8 bases from V and 6 bases from J, the junction contained 6 bases not matched to a gene. CDR3 residues: CASGTSGGLNEQFF. The CDR3, as DNA: TGTGCCAGCGGGACTAGCGGAGGCCTCAATGAGCAGTTCTTC.

This rearrangement joins TRBV19 to TRBJ1-5, with 8 bases fitting TRBD1. Germline loops: CDR1 LNHDA, CDR2 SQIVND (reference sequence). The CDR3 totals 14 residues. V lost 11 bases and J lost 1; bases outside the gene matches: 7. In DNA form, the CDR3 reads TGTGCCTCTGAAGGGACAGGAAGCAATCAGCCCCAGCATTTT. This gives the protein CASEGTGSNQPQHF. Full variable domain (rest looked up from reference TRBV19 and TRBJ1-5): DGGITQSPKYLFRKEGQNVTLSCEQNLNHDAMYWYRQDPGQGLRLIYYSQIVNDFQKGDIAEGYSVSREKKESFPLTVTSAQKNPTAFYLCASEGTGSNQPQHFGDGTRLSIL.

The chain carries TRBV11-2 and TRBJ1-5; tentatively, D is TRBD1 (6 bases). V was cut by 2 bases and J by 0 bases, with 14 bases left in between. The CDR3 is 17 amino acids. From germline, CDR1 is SGHAT and CDR2 FQNNGV. The DNA for the CDR3 is TGTGCCAGCAGCTTAACGGGTACAGGGAATAGCAATCAGCCCCAGCATTTT. Its protein product is CASSLTGTGNSNQPQHF.

J is TRBJ2-1 and V is TRBV6-6; D might be TRBD1 (6 bases). Germline V gene sequence: CDR1 MNHNY, CDR2 SVGAGI (reference sequence). V shed 4 bases and J shed 8 bases, with 15 bases lying between them. This CDR3 contains 14 residues. Written as DNA, the CDR3 is TGTGCCAGCAGTTTAGGGACAAGGTTCGATGAGCAGTTCTTC. Its protein product is CASSLGTRFDEQFF.

The V call is TRBV27, the J call TRBJ2-2; D is unresolved. The V end lost 2 bases, the J end lost 6 bases, and 7 bases lay between the germline ends. In germline, CDR1 is MNHEY, CDR2 SMNVEV (reference sequence). This CDR3 comprises 13 residues. The CDR3 spells CASSLGVSGELFF. For the CDR3, the DNA is TGTGCCAGCAGTTTAGGGGTATCCGGGGAGCTGTTTTTT.

The chain employs TRBV27 and TRBJ1-5; weak D call: TRBD1 (5 bases). Germline V CDR1 and CDR2: MNHEY, SMNVEV (reference sequence). The CDR3 covers 15 residues. Trimming cost V 5 bases and J 2 bases, with 13 bases left between them. The CDR3 spells CASSPQDTGNQPQHF. As DNA, the CDR3 is TGTGCCAGCAGTCCCCAGGACACCGGCAATCAGCCCCAGCATTTT.

The genes are TRBV11-2 and TRBJ2-5; TRBD1 agrees at 9 bases. CDR1 SGHAT and CDR2 FQNNGV come from the germline V gene. Trimming cost V 5 bases and J 5 bases; bases outside gene matches: 6. The CDR3 loop spans 14 amino acids. This CDR3 reads CASSARGTGETQYF. The DNA for the CDR3 is TGTGCCAGCAGCGCACGCGGGACAGGGGAGACCCAGTACTTC.

The CDR3 is CASEVKPTDTQYF. The CDR3 DNA follows: TGCGCCAGCGAGGTGAAACCCACAGATACGCAGTATTTT. The chain has TRBV10-2 and TRBJ2-3; D is uncertain. Germline V lookup: CDR1 WSHSY, CDR2 SAAADI. Trimming took 8 bases from V and 2 from J, leaving 11 bases between them. CDR3 length: 13 amino acids.

This clone has just one count. The chain employs TRBV27 and TRBJ1-5, with no clear D. V was clipped by 7 bases and J by 0 bases, with 13 bases between them. CDR3 size: 15 residues. Per the germline V gene, CDR1 is MNHEY and CDR2 is SMNVEV (reference sequence). The CDR3 DNA follows: TGTGCCAGCAAAACGAGCGGGAATAGCAATCAGCCCCAGCATTTT. Its translation is CASKTSGNSNQPQHF.

The chain carries TRBV4-2 and TRBJ2-5; 10 bases match TRBD2. Germline V gene data show CDR1 as LGHNA and CDR2 as YNFKEQ. Losses at the gene ends were 2 bases for V and 5 bases for J; bases not matched to a gene: 11. This CDR3 has 17 residues. DNA for the CDR3: TGTGCCAGCAGCCAACTAAGCGGGAGGGCCCTCGGTGAGACCCAGTACTTC. Translation: CASSQLSGRALGETQYF.

The chain has TRBV6-1 and TRBJ2-7; D remains ambiguous. The germline V gene has CDR1 MNHNS and CDR2 SASEGT. The ends were cut back, 2 bases at V and 5 bases at J, with 16 bases in the middle. The CDR3 sequence is 15 residues long. This CDR3 is CASSEWRQANDEQYF. DNA of the CDR3: TGTGCCAGCAGTGAATGGCGGCAGGCGAACGACGAGCAGTACTTC.

The chain recombines TRBV14 with TRBJ2-1, with 13 nucleotides matching TRBD2. V was pared by 6 bases and J by 6 bases, with 2 bases of the junction left unmatched. Germline V CDR1 and CDR2: SGHDN, FVKESK. The CDR3 contains 14 residues. CDR3 region: CASRLAGGRNEQFF. CDR3 in DNA: TGTGCCAGCAGACTAGCGGGAGGGCGCAATGAGCAGTTCTTC.

On this clone: Distinct nucleotide sequences in the sample also encode this CDR3. The V and J genes are TRBV28 and TRBJ2-7; either TRBD1 or TRBD2 may fit D (5 bases each). Germline-derived CDR1 and CDR2 are MDHEN and SYDVKM. The CDR3 consists of 13 residues. With 6 bases removed from V and 2 bases from J, the gap between germline ends came to 11 bases. Here the CDR3 DNA reads TGTGCCAGCAGCCTCCGGGGCCCCTACGAGCAGTACTTC. It specifies CASSLRGPYEQYF. Based on the CDR3 plus reference TRBV28 and TRBJ2-7, the full variable domain is DVKVTQSSRYLVKRTGEKVFLECVQDMDHENMFWYRQDPGLGLRLIYFSYDVKMKEKGDIPEGYSVSREKKERFSLILESASTNQTSMYLCASSLRGPYEQYFGPGTRLTVT.

The chain recombines TRBV11-2 with TRBJ1-4, with D perhaps matching TRBD1 (5 bases). Trimming took 5 bases from V and 7 from J, leaving 17 bases between them. The germline gives CDR1 SGHAT, CDR2 FQNNGV. This CDR3 has 15 residues. The CDR3 sequence: CASSPWGGGVEKLFF. DNA of the CDR3: TGTGCCAGCAGCCCATGGGGGGGAGGGGTTGAAAAACTGTTTTTT.

V and J are TRBV19 and TRBJ2-5, with a weak D call TRBD1 (5 bases). Germline lookup yields CDR1 LNHDA and CDR2 SQIVND (reference sequence). V lost 3 bases to trimming and J lost 3 bases, with 14 bases between them. The CDR3 length is 15 residues. The CDR3 loop is CASSIFTGREETQYF. The CDR3 DNA sequence: TGTGCCAGTAGTATTTTTACAGGCCGGGAAGAGACCCAGTACTTC. Full variable domain (outside the CDR3, taken from reference TRBV19 and TRBJ2-5): DGGITQSPKYLFRKEGQNVTLSCEQNLNHDAMYWYRQDPGQGLRLIYYSQIVNDFQKGDIAEGYSVSREKKESFPLTVTSAQKNPTAFYLCASSIFTGREETQYFGPGTRLLVL.

This clone was picked up a small number of times. The same CDR3 can be traced to other DNA sequences in this sample. This chain joins TRBV30 and TRBJ1-1, with D hard to call. CDR1 GTSNPN and CDR2 SVGIG come from the germline V gene (reference sequence). The CDR3 covers 13 residues. V was clipped by 0 bases and J by 1 base, with 6 bases between them. Written as DNA, the CDR3 is TGTGCCTGGAGTGTAACCGCGAACACTGAAGCTTTCTTT. Its translation: CAWSVTANTEAFF.

The V call is TRBV27, the J call TRBJ2-1; 7 bases map to TRBD2. V was pared by 3 bases and J by 2 bases, with 10 bases of the junction left unmatched. CDR3 length: 17 amino acids. CDR1 is MNHEY and CDR2 is SMNVEV in the germline V gene (reference sequence). CDR3 DNA sequence: TGTGCCAGCAGTTTCACGGCGGGAGTGGTACCCTACAATGAGCAGTTCTTC. It translates to CASSFTAGVVPYNEQFF.